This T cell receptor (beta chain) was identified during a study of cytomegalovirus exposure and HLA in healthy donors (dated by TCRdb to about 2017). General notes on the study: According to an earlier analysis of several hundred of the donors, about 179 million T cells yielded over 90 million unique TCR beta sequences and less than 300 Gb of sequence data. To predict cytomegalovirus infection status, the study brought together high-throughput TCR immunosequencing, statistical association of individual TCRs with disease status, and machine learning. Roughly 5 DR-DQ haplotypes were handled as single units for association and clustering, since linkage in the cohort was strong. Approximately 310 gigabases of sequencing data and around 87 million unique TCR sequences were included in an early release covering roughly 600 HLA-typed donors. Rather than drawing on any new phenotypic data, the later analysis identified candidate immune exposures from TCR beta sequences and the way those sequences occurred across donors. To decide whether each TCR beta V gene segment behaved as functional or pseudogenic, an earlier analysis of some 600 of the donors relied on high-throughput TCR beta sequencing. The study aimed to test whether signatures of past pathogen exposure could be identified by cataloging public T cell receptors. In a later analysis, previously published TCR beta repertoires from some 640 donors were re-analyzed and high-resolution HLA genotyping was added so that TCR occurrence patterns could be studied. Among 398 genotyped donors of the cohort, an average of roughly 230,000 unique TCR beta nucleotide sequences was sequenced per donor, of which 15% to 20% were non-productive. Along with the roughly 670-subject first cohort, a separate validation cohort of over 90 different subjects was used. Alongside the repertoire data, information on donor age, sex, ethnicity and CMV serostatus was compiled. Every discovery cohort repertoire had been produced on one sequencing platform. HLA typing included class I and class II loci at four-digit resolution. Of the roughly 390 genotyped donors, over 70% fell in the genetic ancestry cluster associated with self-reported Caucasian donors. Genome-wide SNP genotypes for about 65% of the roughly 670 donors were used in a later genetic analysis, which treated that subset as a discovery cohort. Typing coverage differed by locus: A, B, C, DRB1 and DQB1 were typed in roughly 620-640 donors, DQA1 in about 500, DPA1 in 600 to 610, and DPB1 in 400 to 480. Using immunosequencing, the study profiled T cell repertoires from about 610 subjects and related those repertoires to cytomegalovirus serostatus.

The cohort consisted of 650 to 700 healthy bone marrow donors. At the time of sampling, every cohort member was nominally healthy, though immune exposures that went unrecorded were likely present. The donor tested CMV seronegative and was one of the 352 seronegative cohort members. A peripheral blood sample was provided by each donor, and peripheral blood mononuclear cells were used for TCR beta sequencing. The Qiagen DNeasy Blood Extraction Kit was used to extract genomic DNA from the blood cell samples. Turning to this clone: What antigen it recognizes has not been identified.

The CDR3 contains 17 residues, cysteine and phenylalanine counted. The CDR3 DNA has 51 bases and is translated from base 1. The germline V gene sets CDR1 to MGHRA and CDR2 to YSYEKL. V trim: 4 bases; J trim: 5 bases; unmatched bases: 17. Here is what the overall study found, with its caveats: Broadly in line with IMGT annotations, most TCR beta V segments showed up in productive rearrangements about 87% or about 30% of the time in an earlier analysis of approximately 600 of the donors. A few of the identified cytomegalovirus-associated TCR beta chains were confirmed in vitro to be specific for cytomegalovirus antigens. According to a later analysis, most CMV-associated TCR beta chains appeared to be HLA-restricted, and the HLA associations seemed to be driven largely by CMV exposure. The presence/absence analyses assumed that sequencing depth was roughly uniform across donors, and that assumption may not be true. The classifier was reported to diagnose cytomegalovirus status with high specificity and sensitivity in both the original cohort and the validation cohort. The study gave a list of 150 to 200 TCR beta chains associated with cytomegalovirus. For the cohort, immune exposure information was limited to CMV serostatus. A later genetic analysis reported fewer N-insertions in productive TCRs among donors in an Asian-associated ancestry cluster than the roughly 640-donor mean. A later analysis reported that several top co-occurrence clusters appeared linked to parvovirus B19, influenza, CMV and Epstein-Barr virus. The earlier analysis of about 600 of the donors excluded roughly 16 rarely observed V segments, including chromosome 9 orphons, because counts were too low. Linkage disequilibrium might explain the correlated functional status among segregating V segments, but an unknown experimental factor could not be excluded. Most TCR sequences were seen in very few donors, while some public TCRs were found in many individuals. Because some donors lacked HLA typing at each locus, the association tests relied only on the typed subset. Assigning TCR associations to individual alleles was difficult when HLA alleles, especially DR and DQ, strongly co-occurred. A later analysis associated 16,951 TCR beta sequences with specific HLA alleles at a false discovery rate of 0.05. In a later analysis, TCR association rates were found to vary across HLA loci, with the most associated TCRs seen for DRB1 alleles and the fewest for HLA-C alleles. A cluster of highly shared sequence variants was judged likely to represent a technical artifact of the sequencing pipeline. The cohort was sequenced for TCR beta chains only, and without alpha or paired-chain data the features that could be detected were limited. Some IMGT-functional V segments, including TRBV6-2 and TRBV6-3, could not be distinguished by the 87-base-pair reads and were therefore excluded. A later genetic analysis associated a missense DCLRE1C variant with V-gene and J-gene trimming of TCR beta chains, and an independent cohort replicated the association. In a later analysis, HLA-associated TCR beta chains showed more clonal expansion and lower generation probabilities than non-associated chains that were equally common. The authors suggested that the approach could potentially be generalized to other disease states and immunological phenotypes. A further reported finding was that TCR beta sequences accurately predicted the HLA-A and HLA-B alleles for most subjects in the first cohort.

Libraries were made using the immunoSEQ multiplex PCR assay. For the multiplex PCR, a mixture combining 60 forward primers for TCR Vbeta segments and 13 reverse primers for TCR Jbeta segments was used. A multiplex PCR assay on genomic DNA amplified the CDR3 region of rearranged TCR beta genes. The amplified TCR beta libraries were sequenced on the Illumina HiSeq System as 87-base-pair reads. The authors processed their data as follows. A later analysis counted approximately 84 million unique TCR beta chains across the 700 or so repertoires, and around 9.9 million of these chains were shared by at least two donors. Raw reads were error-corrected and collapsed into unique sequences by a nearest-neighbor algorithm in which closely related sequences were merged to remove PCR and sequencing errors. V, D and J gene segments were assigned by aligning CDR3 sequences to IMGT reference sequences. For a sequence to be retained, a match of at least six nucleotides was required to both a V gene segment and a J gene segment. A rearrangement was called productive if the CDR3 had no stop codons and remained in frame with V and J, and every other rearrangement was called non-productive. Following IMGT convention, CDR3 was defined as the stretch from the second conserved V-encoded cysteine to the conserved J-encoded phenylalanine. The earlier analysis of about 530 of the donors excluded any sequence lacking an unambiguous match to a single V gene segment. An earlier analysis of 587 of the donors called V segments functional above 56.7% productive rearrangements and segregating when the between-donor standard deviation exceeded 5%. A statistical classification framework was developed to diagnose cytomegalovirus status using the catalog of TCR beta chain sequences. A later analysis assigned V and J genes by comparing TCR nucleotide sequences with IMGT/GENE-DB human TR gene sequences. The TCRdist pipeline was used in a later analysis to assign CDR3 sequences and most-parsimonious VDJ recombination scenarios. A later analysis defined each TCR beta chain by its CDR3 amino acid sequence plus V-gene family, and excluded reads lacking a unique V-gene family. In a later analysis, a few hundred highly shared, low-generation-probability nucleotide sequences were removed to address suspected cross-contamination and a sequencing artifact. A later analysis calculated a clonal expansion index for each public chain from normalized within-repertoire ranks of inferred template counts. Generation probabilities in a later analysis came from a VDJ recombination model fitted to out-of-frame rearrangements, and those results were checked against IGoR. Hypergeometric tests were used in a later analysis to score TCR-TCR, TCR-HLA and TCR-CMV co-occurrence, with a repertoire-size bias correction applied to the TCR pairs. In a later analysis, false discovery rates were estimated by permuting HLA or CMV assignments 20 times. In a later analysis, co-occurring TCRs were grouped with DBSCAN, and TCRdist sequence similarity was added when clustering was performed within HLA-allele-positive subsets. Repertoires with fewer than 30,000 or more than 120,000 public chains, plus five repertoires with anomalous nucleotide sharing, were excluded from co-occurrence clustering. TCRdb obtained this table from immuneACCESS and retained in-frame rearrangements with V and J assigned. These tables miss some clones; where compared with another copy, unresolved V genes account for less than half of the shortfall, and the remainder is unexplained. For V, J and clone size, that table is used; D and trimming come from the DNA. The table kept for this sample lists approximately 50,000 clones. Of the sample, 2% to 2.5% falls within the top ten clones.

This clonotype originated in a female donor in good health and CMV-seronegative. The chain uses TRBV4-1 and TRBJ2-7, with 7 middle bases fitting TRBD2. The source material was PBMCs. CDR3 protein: CASSPGGMSGIRDEQYF. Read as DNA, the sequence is TGCGCCAGCAGCCCTGGGGGTATGAGCGGGATCCGTGACGAGCAGTACTTC.